This T cell receptor beta chain was captured in a study of T cells after yellow fever vaccination. Study conclusions and caveats: FACS-sorted repertoires might harbor abundant contaminating clonotypes from the bulk population. Booster sampling recovered most clones from primary vaccination (approximately 96% CD4, around 90% CD8).

V shed 5 bases and J shed 6 bases, with 15 bases lying between them. This CDR3 contains 14 residues. Germline values: CDR1 MNHEY, CDR2 SMNVEV (reference sequence). This clonotype was observed a few times. Its antigen is currently unknown. TCRdb re-analysed the 5' RACE reads in MiXCR, keeping a single row per CDR3 protein. In the table there are under 300,000 distinct CDR3 sequences, about 7.1% of which are singletons. The V call is TRBV27, the J call TRBJ2-3, with a tentative D call TRBD2 (5 bases). Sample: CD4+ T cells sorted from PBMCs, taken 15 days after the yellow fever booster vaccination. This TCR was sampled from a man aged 25 to 40 who received the YFV17D yellow fever vaccine. CDR3 sequence (DNA): TGTGCCAGCAGTCCCCTTTTGGAGGCGGATACGCAGTATTTT. Translated: CASSPLLEADTQYF.